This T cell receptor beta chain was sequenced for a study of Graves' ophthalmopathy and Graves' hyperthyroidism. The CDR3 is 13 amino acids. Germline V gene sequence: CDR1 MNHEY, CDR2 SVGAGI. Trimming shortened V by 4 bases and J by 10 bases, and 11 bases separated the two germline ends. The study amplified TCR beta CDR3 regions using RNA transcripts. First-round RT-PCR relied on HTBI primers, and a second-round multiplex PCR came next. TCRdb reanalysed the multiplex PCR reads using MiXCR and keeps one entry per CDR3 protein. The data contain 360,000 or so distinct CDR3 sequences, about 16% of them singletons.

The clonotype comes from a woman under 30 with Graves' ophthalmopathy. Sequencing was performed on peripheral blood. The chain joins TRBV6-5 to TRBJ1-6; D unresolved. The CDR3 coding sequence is TGTGCCAGCAGTTTCGGCAGTCGATCACCCCTCCACTTT. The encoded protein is CASSFGSRSPLHF.